The 4 T cell receptor beta chains below all came from one sample that was sequenced in a study of blood T cell repertoires in COVID-19. Repertoires were generated with immunoSEQ multiplex PCR, while TCRdb's copy carries only in-frame clones and drops some. Of around 260,000 clones listed, about nine tenths are singletons. Sequenced: peripheral blood. These receptors all stem from a man aged 35-49 years who had recovered from COVID-19.

The V call is TRBV18, the J call TRBJ1-2; TRBD1 matches 12 bases. The CDR3 runs to 16 residues. The V segment lost 3 bases and the J segment 0 bases; nucleotides outside the gene matches: 2. Germline loops: CDR1 KGHSH, CDR2 LQKENI. The CDR3 here is CASSPGTGGANYGYTF. CDR3 nucleotides: TGTGCCAGCTCACCTGGGACAGGGGGCGCTAACTATGGCTACACCTTC.

The V call is TRBV5-4, the J call TRBJ2-7; 8 positions agree with TRBD2. V trimming: 2 bases; J trimming: 1 base; junction bases outside the gene matches: 8. Germline CDR1 SGHNT, CDR2 YYREEE (reference sequence). The CDR3 loop spans 16 amino acids. The CDR3 region has the DNA TGTGCCAGCAGCTTACAGAGCGGGAGCTCTTCCTACGAGCAGTACTTC. This gives the protein CASSLQSGSSSYEQYF.

This rearrangement joins TRBV2 to TRBJ2-2; TRBD1 is a possible D gene (6 bases). The V and J ends lost 3 bases and 1 base respectively, with 6 bases between them. In germline, CDR1 is SNHLY, CDR2 FYNNEI. This CDR3 is 14 amino acids long. The CDR3: CASSDRGNTGELFF. The CDR3 region has the DNA TGTGCCAGCAGTGACAGGGGGAACACCGGGGAGCTGTTTTTT.

This clone was detected only once. The gene calls are TRBV5-1 and TRBJ1-5, with a tentative D call TRBD1 (5 bases). Trimming removed 0 bases at V and 6 bases at J, with 10 bases between. CDR1 is SGHRS and CDR2 is YFSETQ in the germline V gene. CDR3 size: 14 residues. Written as DNA, the CDR3 is TGCGCCAGCAGCTTGGGGGGGGGAATTCAGCCCCAGCATTTT. Its protein is CASSLGGGIQPQHF. The whole variable domain, remainder taken from reference TRBV5-1 and TRBJ1-5, is KAGVTQTPRYLIKTRGQQVTLSCSPISGHRSVSWYQQTPGQGLQFLFEYFSETQRNKGNFPGRFSGRQFSNSRSEMNVSTLELGDSALYLCASSLGGGIQPQHFGDGTRLSIL.